The 9 T cell receptor beta chains below all came from one sample that was sequenced in a study of blood T cell repertoires in COVID-19. Data came from immunoSEQ multiplex PCR; TCRdb stores just in-frame clones and leaves some out. This sample has more than 65,000 clones; 79% occur once, and the top ten carry more than 15%. The sequencing input was peripheral blood. Receptors originate from a man aged 55 to 70 with acute or convalescent COVID-19.

The chain recombines TRBV10-2 with TRBJ1-5; the D is unclear. Germline V gene sequence: CDR1 WSHSY, CDR2 SAAADI. The CDR3 is 14 residues long. The V end was cut by 0 bases, the J end by 4 bases, with 7 bases between. The CDR3 loop reads CASSESNTNQPQHF. For the CDR3, the DNA is TGCGCCAGCAGTGAGTCGAACACGAATCAGCCCCAGCATTTT.

This clone has a handful of counts. CDR3 nucleotides: TGTGCCATCAGTGCGACGACTATGAACACTGAAGCTTTCTTT. Translated: CAISATTMNTEAFF. This rearrangement joins TRBV10-3 to TRBJ1-1; D ambiguous. Germline V gene lookup returns CDR1 ENHRY and CDR2 SYGVKD. The length of the CDR3 is 14 residues. Trimming removed 4 bases from V and 0 bases from J, with 9 bases in between.

This clone appeared a single time. The chain carries TRBV5-4 and TRBJ2-3, with TRBD2 identical over 11 bases. Germline CDR1 is SGHNT and CDR2 is YYREEE (reference sequence). The CDR3 is 15 residues long. J was trimmed by 3 bases and V by 5 bases; bases with no gene match: 5. The CDR3 region is CASSTSGGVTDTQYF. CDR3 DNA: TGTGCCAGCAGTACTAGCGGGGGCGTGACAGATACGCAGTATTTT.

CDR3 coding DNA: TGTGCCAGCAGCGTAGACAGAAACTATGGCTACACCTTC. This gives the protein CASSVDRNYGYTF. This rearrangement joins TRBV9 to TRBJ1-2; D not resolved. The CDR3 has 13 amino acids. V was clipped by 0 bases and J by 2 bases, with 5 bases between them. Germline CDR1 reads SGDLS; CDR2 reads YYNGEE.

A few counts support this clone. The chain uses TRBV7-2 and TRBJ2-3; 8 nucleotides match TRBD2. V lost 3 bases and J lost 0; bases outside the gene matches: 5. Germline V gene lookup returns CDR1 SGHTA and CDR2 FQGNSA. The CDR3 runs to 16 residues. The CDR3 is CASSFAGTRSTDTQYF. CDR3 DNA: TGTGCCAGCAGCTTCGCCGGGACTAGGAGCACAGATACGCAGTATTTT.

The V call is TRBV10-3, the J call TRBJ1-5; D gene ambiguous. The CDR3 runs to 14 residues. The V end lost 6 bases, the J end lost 2 bases, and 11 bases lay between the germline ends. Germline lookup yields CDR1 ENHRY and CDR2 SYGVKD. In nucleotides, the CDR3 is TGTGCCATCAGCCGCGGGGAGGGCAATCAGCCCCAGCATTTT. Translating it yields CAISRGEGNQPQHF.

The chain employs TRBV3-1 (or the pseudogene TRBV3-2) and TRBJ2-7; possibly TRBD2 for D (5 bases). CDR1 LGHDT and CDR2 YNNKEL come from the germline V gene (reference sequence). V dropped 3 bases and J dropped 6 bases, with 15 bases sitting between them. This CDR3 region has 14 residues. The CDR3 nucleotides are TGTGCCAGCAGCCAGCTCCGCGACACTAGCGAGCAGTACTTC. Its translation is CASSQLRDTSEQYF.

The chain combines TRBV20-1 with TRBJ2-2; 9 bases map to TRBD1. V was pared by 3 bases and J by 7 bases, with 6 bases of the junction left unmatched. The CDR3 sequence is 14 residues long. Germline values: CDR1 DFQATT, CDR2 SNEGSKA (reference sequence). CDR3 sequence reads: CSASDYRGRGELFF. In DNA form, the CDR3 reads TGCAGTGCTAGTGACTACAGGGGGCGCGGGGAGCTGTTTTTT.

The gene calls are TRBV7-9 and TRBJ2-5; 8 bases agree with TRBD1. Germline V gene data show CDR1 as SEHNR and CDR2 as FQNEAQ (reference sequence). The CDR3 extends over 15 amino acids. V trimming: 3 bases; J trimming: 4 bases; junction bases outside the gene matches: 7. CDR3 residues: CASSFLQGARETQYF. The CDR3 nucleotides are TGTGCCAGCAGCTTTCTCCAGGGGGCTAGAGAGACCCAGTACTTC.